This entry lists 13 T cell receptor beta chains sequenced from one sample in a study of T-cell reconstitution after alpha-beta-depleted transplantation in children. Unique molecular identifiers were built into the TCRbeta library. In TCRdb, the PCR reads were re-called with MiXCR into one record per CDR3 protein. The sample carries some 600,000 distinct CDR3 sequences, 10% to 15% recorded once. Source: PBMCs, mostly from graft donor cells, taken 360 days after TCRalphabeta/CD19-depleted stem cell transplant. These receptors originate from a male patient between 5 and 17 years old who had a stem cell transplant for acute myeloid leukemia, so the T cells may come from the graft donor.

This clonotype was seen repeatedly, ten times or more. The rearrangement joins TRBV27 to TRBJ2-1; 9 bases map to TRBD2. Unmatched junction bases numbered 12, after V lost 6 bases and J lost 9 bases. The CDR3 contains 15 residues. Per the germline V gene, CDR1 is MNHEY and CDR2 is SMNVEV (reference sequence). For the CDR3, the DNA is TGTGCCAGCAGAACGGGACTAGCAGTAGATGGTGAGCAGTTCTTC. Protein product: CASRTGLAVDGEQFF.

The sample holds many counts of this clonotype. Germline and junction disagree at one end, which may indicate a read error. The chain carries TRBV12-3 or TRBV12-4 and TRBJ2-4, with 10 bases matching TRBD1. This CDR3 contains 11 residues. The CDR3 nucleotides read TGTGCCAGCAATGATGGGGACAGGGGAGTCTTC. The encoded protein is CASNDGDRGVF.

This clonotype was seen a few times. The J gene is TRBJ2-7, the V gene TRBV20-1, with D unresolved. V was shortened by 3 bases and J by 7 bases, with 22 bases between the two germline ends. This CDR3 is built from 15 residues. Germline CDR1 reads DFQATT; CDR2 reads SNEGSKA (reference sequence). The CDR3 here is CSASPPTPNPQEQYF. For the CDR3, the DNA is TGCAGTGCTAGTCCCCCGACCCCAAACCCCCAGGAGCAGTACTTC.

This clonotype has ten or more counts. The chain links TRBV15 to TRBJ2-7; 11 bases are a match to TRBD2. The CDR3 length is 15 residues. The V and J ends lost 2 bases and 3 bases, in that order; junction bases with no gene match: 3. The germline gives CDR1 LNHNV, CDR2 YYDKDF (reference sequence). CDR3 in amino acids: CATSRSGTSGYEQYF. The CDR3 region has the DNA TGTGCCACCAGCAGATCCGGGACTAGCGGCTACGAGCAGTACTTC.

This clonotype was picked up one time. The V call is TRBV6-7, the J call TRBJ2-5, with 12 positions matching TRBD2. TRBV6-7 falls under the ORF class, with uncertain function. This CDR3 contains 18 residues. The J segment lost 2 bases and the V segment lost 3 bases, leaving 10 bases of the junction unmatched. The CDR3 DNA reads TGTGCCAGCAGTTATGATCCCGGACTAGCGGGAATTCAAGAGACCCAGTACTTC. Its protein is CASSYDPGLAGIQETQYF.

This clonotype was recorded only once. The V gene is TRBV6-5, the J gene TRBJ2-2; D unclear. The CDR3 sequence is 14 residues long. CDR1 and CDR2 (germline): MNHEY, SVGAGI. The V end was cut by 1 base, the J end by 11 bases, with 14 bases between. The DNA for the CDR3 is TGTGCCAGCAGTTACTTGACTCGCGAGTTCGAGCTGTTTTTT. It encodes CASSYLTREFELFF.

CDR3 in DNA: TGTGCCAGCAGTCCCCCCCTGGGGGGCGGAACCGGGGAGCTGTTTTTT. This sequence encodes CASSPPLGGGTGELFF. This chain connects TRBV28 to TRBJ2-2, with D possibly being TRBD1 or TRBD2 (6 bases each). This CDR3 has 16 amino acids. Germline CDR1 and CDR2: MDHEN and SYDVKM. The V end lost 5 bases, the J end lost 5 bases, and 18 bases lay between the germline ends. The full variable domain, in which reference TRBV28 and TRBJ2-2 provide the parts outside the CDR3, is DVKVTQSSRYLVKRTGEKVFLECVQDMDHENMFWYRQDPGLGLRLIYFSYDVKMKEKGDIPEGYSVSREKKERFSLILESASTNQTSMYLCASSPPLGGGTGELFFGEGSRLTVL.

This chain joins TRBV7-3 and TRBJ2-1, with a weak D call TRBD1 (6 bases). The CDR3 has 15 amino acids. Trimming cost V 2 bases and J 8 bases, with 16 bases left between them. CDR1 is SGHTA and CDR2 is FQGTGA in the germline V gene. This CDR3 is CASSLLVQGPHEQFF. CDR3 nucleotides: TGTGCCAGCAGCTTACTAGTACAGGGTCCCCATGAGCAGTTCTTC.

This clonotype was picked up a small number of times. The CDR3 is CASSFGTGYSYEQYF. The CDR3 bases are TGTGCCAGCAGCTTCGGGACAGGTTACTCCTACGAGCAGTACTTC. The V and J genes are TRBV5-6 and TRBJ2-7, with 8 positions matching TRBD1. Germline V gene lookup returns CDR1 SGHDT and CDR2 YYEEEE. The CDR3 has 15 amino acids. V lost 2 bases and J lost 0; bases outside the gene matches: 4. Full variable domain (rest looked up from reference TRBV5-6 and TRBJ2-7): DAGVTQSPTHLIKTRGQQVTLRCSPKSGHDTVSWYQQALGQGPQFIFQYYEEEERQRGNFPDRFSGHQFPNYSSELNVNALLLGDSALYLCASSFGTGYSYEQYFGPGTRLTVT.

V is TRBV9 and J is TRBJ2-3, with TRBD1 matching over 8 bases. This CDR3 region has 18 residues. V lost 0 bases and J lost 5; bases outside the gene matches: 14. Germline CDR1 SGDLS, CDR2 YYNGEE. For the CDR3, the DNA is TGTGCCAGCAGCGTAGCCGGGACAGGAGGCGGGATACAAGATACGCAGTATTTT. Translated, it gives CASSVAGTGGGIQDTQYF.

This clonotype was counted only a few times. V and J are TRBV3-1 and TRBJ2-1, with 9 bases fitting TRBD1. The CDR3 is made up of 15 amino acids. V was pared by 5 bases and J by 6 bases, with 8 bases of the junction left unmatched. In germline, CDR1 is LGHDT, CDR2 YNNKEL (reference sequence). In DNA form, the CDR3 reads TGTGCCAGCAGCTCCCGGGACAGGGTGGGCAATGAGCAGTTCTTC. Protein: CASSSRDRVGNEQFF.

The gene calls are TRBV14 and TRBJ2-1; no definite D call. Looked up from germline, CDR1 is SGHDN and CDR2 is FVKESK. CDR3 length: 14 amino acids. With 2 bases removed from V and 3 bases from J, the gap between germline ends came to 8 bases. CDR3 loop: CASSQIEFYNEQFF. Here the CDR3 DNA reads TGTGCCAGCAGCCAAATAGAGTTCTACAATGAGCAGTTCTTC.

This clonotype was seen more than once but under ten times. The chain carries TRBV25-1 and TRBJ2-1; D may correspond to TRBD1 or TRBD2 (5 bases each). The germline V gene has CDR1 MGHDK and CDR2 SYGVNS. The V and J ends lost 4 bases and 4 bases respectively, with 14 bases between them. The CDR3 length is 15 residues. CDR3: CASSGLGEGYNEQFF. CDR3 DNA sequence: TGTGCCAGCAGTGGCCTAGGAGAGGGGTACAATGAGCAGTTCTTC. Variable domain in full (rest from reference TRBV25-1 and TRBJ2-1): EADIYQTPRYLVIGTGKKITLECSQTMGHDKMYWYQQDPGMELHLIHYSYGVNSTEKGDLSSESTVSRIRTEHFPLTLESARPSHTSQYLCASSGLGEGYNEQFFGPGTRLTVL.